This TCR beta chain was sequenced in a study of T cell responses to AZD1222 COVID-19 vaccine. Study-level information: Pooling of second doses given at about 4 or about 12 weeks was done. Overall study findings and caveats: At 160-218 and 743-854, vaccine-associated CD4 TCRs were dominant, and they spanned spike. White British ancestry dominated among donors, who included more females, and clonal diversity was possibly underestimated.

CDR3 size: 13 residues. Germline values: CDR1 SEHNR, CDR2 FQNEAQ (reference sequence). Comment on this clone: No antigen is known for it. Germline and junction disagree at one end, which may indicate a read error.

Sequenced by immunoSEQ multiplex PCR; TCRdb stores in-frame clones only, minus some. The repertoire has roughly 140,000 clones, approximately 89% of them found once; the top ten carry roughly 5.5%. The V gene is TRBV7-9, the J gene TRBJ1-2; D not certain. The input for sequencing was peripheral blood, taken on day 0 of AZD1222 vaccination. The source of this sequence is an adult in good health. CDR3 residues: CASSSQADYGYTF. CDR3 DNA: TGTGCCAGCAGCTCCCAGGCTGACTACGGCTACACCTTC.